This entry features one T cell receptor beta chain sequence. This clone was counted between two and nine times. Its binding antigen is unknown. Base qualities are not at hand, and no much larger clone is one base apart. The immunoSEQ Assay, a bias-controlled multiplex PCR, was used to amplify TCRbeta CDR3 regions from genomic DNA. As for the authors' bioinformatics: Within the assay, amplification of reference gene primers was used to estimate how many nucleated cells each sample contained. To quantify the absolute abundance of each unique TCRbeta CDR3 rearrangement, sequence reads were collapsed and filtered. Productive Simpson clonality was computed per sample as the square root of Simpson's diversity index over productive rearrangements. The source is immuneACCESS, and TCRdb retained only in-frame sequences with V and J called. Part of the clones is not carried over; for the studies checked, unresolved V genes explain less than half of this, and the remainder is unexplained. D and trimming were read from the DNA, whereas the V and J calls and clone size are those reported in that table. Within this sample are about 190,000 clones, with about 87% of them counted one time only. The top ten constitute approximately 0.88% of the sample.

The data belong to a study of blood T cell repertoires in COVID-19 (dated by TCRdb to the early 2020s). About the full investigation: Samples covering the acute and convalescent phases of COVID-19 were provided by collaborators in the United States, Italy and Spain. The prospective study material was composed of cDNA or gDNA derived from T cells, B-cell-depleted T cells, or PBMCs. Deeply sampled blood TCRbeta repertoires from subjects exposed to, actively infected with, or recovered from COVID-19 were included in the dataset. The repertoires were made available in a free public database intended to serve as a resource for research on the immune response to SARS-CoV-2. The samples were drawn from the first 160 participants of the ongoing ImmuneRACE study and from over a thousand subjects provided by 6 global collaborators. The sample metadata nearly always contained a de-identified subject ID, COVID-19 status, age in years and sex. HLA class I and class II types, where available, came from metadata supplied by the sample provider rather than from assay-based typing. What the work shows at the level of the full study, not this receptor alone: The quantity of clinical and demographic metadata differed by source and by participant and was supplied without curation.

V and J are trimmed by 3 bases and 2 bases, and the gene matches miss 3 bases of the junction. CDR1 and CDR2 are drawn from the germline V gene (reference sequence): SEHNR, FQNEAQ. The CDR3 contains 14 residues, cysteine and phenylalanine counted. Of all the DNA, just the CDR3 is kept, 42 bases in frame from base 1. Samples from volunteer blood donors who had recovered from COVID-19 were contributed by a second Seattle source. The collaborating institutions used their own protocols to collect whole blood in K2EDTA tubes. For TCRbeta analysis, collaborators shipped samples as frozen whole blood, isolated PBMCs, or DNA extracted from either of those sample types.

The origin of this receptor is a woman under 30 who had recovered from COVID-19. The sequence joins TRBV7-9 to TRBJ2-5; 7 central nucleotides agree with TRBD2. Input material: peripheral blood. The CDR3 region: CASSFRGEQETQYF. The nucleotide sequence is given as TGTGCCAGCAGCTTTCGGGGGGAGCAAGAGACCCAGTACTTC.